The text below deals with one T cell receptor (beta chain). Alpha and beta chains were covered, as first-strand cDNA relied on TRAV- and TRBV-specific primers. TCR amplification used roughly 18 PCR cycles, a constant-region primer and a V-primer adapter. After the mRNA was isolated, it was amplified using in vitro transcription. TCRdb re-derived calls from the reads in MiXCR, one entry per CDR3 protein. The table shows 15,000 to 20,000 distinct CDR3 sequences, with around 70% occurring only once. This record comes from a study of low-dose radiotherapy and immunotherapy resistance in tumors. Study-level background: Treatment consisted of nivolumab 240 mg every two weeks and ipilimumab 1 mg/kg every six weeks, given intravenously to patients. Patients were on oral aspirin 300 mg taken daily for four cycles from cycle 1 day 1. Cyclophosphamide infusions of 200 mg/m2 came every two weeks, one day before radiation-immunotherapy.

Trimming shortened V by 3 bases and J by 7 bases, and 11 bases separated the two germline ends. The germline V gene encodes CDR1 KGHDR and CDR2 SFDVKD. The CDR3 is made up of 14 amino acids. This sequence joins TRBV24-1 and TRBJ2-2; D call uncertain. The receptor was derived from a human donor with advanced metastatic prostate, ovarian, gallbladder or colorectal cancer (not recorded which). This table probably holds off-target reads from a library built for another chain. The CDR3 protein is CATSDARFGGELFF. CDR3 nucleotide sequence: TGTGCCACCAGTGATGCTAGATTTGGCGGGGAGCTGTTTTTT.